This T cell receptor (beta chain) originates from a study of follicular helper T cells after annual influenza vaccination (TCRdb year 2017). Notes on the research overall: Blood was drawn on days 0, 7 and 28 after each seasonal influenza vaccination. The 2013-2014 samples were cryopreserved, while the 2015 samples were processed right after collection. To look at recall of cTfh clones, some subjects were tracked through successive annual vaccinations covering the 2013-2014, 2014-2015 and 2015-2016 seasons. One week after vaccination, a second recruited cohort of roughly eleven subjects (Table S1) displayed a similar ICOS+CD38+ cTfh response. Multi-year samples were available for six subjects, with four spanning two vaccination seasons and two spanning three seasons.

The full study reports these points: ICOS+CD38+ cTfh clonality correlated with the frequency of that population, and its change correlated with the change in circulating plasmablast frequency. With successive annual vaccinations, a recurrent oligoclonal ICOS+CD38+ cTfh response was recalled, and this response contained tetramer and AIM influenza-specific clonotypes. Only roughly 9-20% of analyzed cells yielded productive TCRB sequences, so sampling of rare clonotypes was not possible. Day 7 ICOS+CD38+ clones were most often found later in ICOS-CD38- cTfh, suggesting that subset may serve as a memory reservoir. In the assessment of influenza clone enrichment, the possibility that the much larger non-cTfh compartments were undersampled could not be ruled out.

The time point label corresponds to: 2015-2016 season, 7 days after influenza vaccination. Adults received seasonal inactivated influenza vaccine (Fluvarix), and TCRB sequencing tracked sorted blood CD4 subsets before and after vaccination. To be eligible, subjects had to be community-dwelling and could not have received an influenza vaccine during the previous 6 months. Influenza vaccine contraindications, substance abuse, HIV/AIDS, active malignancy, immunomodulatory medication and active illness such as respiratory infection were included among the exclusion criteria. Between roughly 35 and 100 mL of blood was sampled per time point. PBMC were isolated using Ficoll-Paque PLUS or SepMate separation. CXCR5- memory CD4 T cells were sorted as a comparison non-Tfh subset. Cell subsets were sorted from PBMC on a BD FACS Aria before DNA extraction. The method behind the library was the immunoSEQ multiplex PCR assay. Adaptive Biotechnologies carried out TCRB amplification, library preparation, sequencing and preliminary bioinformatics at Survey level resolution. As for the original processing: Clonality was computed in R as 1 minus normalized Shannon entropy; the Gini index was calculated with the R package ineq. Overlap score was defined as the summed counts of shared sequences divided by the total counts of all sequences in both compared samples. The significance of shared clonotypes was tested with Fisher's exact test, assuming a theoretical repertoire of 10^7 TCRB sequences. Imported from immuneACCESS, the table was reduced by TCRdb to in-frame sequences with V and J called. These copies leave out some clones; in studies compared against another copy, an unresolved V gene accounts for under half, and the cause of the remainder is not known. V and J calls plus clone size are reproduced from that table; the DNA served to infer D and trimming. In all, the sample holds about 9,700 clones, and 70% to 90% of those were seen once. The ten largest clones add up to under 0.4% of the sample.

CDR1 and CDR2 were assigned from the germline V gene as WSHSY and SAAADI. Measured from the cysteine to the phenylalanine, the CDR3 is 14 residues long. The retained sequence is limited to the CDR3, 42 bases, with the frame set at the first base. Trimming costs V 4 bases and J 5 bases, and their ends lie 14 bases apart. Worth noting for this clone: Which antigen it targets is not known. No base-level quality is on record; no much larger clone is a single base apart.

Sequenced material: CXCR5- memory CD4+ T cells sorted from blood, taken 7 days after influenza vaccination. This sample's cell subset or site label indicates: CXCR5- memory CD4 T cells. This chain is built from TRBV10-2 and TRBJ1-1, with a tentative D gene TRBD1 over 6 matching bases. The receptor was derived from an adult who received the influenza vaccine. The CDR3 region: CASSVNRVRTEAFF. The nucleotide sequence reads TGCGCCAGCAGTGTAAACAGGGTCCGTACTGAAGCTTTCTTT.